This paragraph reports one TCR beta chain. Which antigen it targets is not known. Base-call qualities are not available, and no considerably larger clone is one nucleotide away. The sample originates from a study of control samples from healthy donors and cancer patients (dated by TCRdb to 2019 to 2021). Including cysteine and phenylalanine, the CDR3 has 15 amino acids. Only the CDR3 part of the read is kept: 45 bases, read in frame from the first base. V gives up 5 bases and J gives up 0 bases, and the segment between their germline ends measures 14 bases. CDR1 SQVTM and CDR2 ANQGSEA were looked up in the germline V gene. The library was built by means of the immunoSEQ multiplex PCR assay. TCRdb took over this immuneACCESS table, retaining in-frame rearrangements with V and J assigned. Such tables are incomplete; in checked studies, under half of the missing clones stem from an unresolved V gene, and the remainder is unexplained. This sample comprises tens of thousands of clones, roughly 90% of them detected only once. The top ten clonotypes cover 7.2% of the sample.

Sequenced: blood. The TCR comes from a man aged 50 or older in good health. The rearranged chain carries TRBV29-1 and TRBJ1-3; the D gene cannot be named for sure. In nucleotides, the sequence is TGCAGCGTTCCGTTCCCGGGCCCCTCTGGAAACACCATATATTTT. This is translated as CSVPFPGPSGNTIYF.